This record concerns one T cell receptor (beta chain) sequence. Its antigen is as yet unknown. The sample originates from a study of T cells in Graves' hyperthyroidism and ophthalmopathy. Regarding the study as a whole: Stable hyperthyroidism was separated from ophthalmopathy by a model based on 13 V-J features. Within blood appeared most thyroid clonotypes that had expanded above 0.001.

The CDR3 runs 17 residues. Germline V gene lookup returns CDR1 SGHTA and CDR2 FQGNSA. The J segment lost 3 bases and the V segment lost 4 bases, leaving 9 bases of the junction unmatched. Amplified TCR beta CDR3 regions derived from RNA transcripts. RT-PCR in the first round (using the HTBI primer set) targeted the TCR CDR3. TCRdb fed the multiplex PCR reads into MiXCR, producing one record per CDR3 protein. The table has a few hundred thousand distinct CDR3 sequences, 15% to 18% seen once. The V and J genes are TRBV7-2 and TRBJ2-2; TRBD2 matches 9 bases. Sequenced: blood. This clonotype was sampled from a woman in her thirties with Graves' hyperthyroidism. Here the CDR3 DNA reads TGTGCCAGCAGCTACTTAATTTTAGCGGGAGACACCGGGGAGCTGTTTTTT. It codes for CASSYLILAGDTGELFF.